The following is a T cell receptor beta chain sequence with its context. The target antigen is unknown. This entry comes from a study of T-cell memory formation after mild COVID-19. Study-wide points: Later expanders leaned CD4+, whereas clones that contracted between day 15 and 85 were balanced CD4/CD8.

5'RACE with constant-segment primers built TCRalpha and TCRbeta cDNA libraries with UMIs. TCRdb re-derived calls from the 5' RACE reads in MiXCR, one entry per CDR3 protein. The sample holds approximately 440,000 distinct CDR3 sequences, around 20% seen once. Trimming pared 2 bases from V and 8 bases from J, leaving 26 bases between. The germline V gene has CDR1 SGHRS and CDR2 YFSETQ. The CDR3 loop spans 18 amino acids. The sequence came from an adult woman who had mild COVID-19 (a few samples of this study predate the infection). Cell type and time point are not known. Sequenced: PBMCs or a T cell subset sorted from them (not recorded which). The chain is built from TRBV5-1 and TRBJ2-1; D is perhaps TRBD1 or TRBD2 (7 bases each). The CDR3 is CASSFDRALLPGGDEQFF. CDR3 nucleotide sequence: TGCGCCAGCAGCTTCGACAGGGCTTTACTACCGGGGGGTGATGAGCAGTTCTTC.